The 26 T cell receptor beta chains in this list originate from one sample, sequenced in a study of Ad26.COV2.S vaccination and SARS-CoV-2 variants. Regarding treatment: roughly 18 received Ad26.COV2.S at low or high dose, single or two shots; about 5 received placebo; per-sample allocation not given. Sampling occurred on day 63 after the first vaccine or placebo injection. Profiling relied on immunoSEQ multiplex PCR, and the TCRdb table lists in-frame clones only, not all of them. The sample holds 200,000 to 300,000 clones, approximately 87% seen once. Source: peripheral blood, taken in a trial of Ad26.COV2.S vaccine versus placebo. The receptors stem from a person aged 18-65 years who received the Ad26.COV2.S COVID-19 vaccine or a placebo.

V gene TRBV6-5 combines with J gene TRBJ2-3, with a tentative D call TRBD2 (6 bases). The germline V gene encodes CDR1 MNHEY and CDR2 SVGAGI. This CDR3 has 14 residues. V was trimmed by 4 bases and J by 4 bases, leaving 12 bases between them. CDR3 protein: CASSFLTRSDTQYF. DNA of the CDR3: TGTGCCAGCAGTTTCTTGACTAGGTCAGATACGCAGTATTTT.

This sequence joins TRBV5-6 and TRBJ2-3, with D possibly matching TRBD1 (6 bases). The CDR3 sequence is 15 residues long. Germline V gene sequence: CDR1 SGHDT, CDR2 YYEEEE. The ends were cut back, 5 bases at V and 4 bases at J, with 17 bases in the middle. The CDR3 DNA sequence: TGTGCCAGCAGATTAACTTCAGGGGTCCCAGATACGCAGTATTTT. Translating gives CASRLTSGVPDTQYF.

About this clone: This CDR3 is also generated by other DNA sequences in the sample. In DNA, the CDR3 is TGCAGCGTTGGTCAGGGAGGGGATCAGCCCCAGCATTTT. It yields the protein CSVGQGGDQPQHF. The rearrangement uses TRBV29-1 and TRBJ1-5; TRBD1 is a possible D gene (5 bases). The germline V gene encodes CDR1 SQVTM and CDR2 ANQGSEA. The ends were cut back, 4 bases at V and 5 bases at J, with 12 bases in the middle. CDR3 length: 13 amino acids.

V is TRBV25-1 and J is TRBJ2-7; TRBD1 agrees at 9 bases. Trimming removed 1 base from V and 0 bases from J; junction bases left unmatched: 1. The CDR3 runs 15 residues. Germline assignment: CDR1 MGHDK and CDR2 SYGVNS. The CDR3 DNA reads TGTGCCAGCAGTGAATTGGGACAGGGCTCCTACGAGCAGTACTTC. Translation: CASSELGQGSYEQYF.

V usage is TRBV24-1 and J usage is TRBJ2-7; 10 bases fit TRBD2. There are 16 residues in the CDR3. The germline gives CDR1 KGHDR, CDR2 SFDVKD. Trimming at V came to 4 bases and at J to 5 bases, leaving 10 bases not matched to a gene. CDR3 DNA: TGTGCCACCAGTGACCCGTTAGCGGGAGGAATCAACGAGCAGTACTTC. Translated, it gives CATSDPLAGGINEQYF.

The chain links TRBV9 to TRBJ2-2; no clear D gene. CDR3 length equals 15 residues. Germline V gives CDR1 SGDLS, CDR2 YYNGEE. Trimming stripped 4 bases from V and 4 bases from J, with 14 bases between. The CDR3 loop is CASSPHTGGTGELFF. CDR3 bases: TGTGCCAGCAGCCCGCACACCGGCGGCACCGGGGAGCTGTTTTTT. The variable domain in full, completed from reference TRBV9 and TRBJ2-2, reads DSGVTQTPKHLITATGQRVTLRCSPRSGDLSVYWYQQSLDQGLQFLIQYYNGEERAKGNILERFSAQQFPDLHSELNLSSLELGDSALYFCASSPHTGGTGELFFGEGSRLTVL.

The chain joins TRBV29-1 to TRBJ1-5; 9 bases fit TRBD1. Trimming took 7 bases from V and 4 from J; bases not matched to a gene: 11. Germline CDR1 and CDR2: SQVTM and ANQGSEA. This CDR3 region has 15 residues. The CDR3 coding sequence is TGCAGCGCCACCTCAGGGACAGGGATTAATCAGCCCCAGCATTTT. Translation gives CSATSGTGINQPQHF.

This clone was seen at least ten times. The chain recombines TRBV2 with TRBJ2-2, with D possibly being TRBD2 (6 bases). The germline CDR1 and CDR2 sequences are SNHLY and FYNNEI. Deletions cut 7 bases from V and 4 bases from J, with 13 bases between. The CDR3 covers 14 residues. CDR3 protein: CASIVAGSTGELFF. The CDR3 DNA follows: TGTGCCAGCATCGTGGCGGGAAGCACCGGGGAGCTGTTTTTT.

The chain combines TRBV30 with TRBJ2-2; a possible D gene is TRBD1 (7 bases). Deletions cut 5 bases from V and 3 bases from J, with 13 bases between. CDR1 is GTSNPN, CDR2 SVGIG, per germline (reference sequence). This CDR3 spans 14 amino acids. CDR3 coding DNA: TGTGCCTGGGGCGGGACAGTCTACACCGGGGAGCTGTTTTTT. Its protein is CAWGGTVYTGELFF.

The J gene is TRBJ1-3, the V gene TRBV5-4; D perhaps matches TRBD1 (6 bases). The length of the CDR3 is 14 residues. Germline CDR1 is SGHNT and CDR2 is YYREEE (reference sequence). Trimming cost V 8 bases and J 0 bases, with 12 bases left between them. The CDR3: CASLNRDSGNTIYF. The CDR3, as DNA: TGTGCCAGTCTAAACAGGGACTCTGGAAACACCATATATTTT.

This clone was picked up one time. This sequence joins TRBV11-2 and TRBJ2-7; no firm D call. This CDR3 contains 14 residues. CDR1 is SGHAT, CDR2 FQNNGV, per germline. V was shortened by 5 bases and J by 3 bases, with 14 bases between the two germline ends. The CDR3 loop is CASSPGMQDYEQYF. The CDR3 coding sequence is TGTGCCAGCAGCCCTGGAATGCAGGACTACGAGCAGTACTTC.

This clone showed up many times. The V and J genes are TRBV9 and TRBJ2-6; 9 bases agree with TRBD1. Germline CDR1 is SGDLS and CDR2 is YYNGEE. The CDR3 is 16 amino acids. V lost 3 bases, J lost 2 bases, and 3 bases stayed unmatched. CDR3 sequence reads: CASSGTGAPGANVLTF. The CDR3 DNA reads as TGTGCCAGCAGCGGGACAGGGGCCCCTGGGGCCAACGTCCTGACTTTC.

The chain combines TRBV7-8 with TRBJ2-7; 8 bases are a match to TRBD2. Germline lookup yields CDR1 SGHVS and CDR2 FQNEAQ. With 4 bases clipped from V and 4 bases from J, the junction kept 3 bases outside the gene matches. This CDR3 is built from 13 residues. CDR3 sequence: CASSWTSFYEQYF. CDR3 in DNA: TGTGCCAGCAGCTGGACTAGCTTTTACGAGCAGTACTTC. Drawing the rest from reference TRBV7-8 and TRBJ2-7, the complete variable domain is GAGVSQSPRYKVAKRGQDVALRCDPISGHVSLFWYQQALGQGPEFLTYFQNEAQLDKSGLPSDRFFAERPEGSVSTLKIQRTQQEDSAVYLCASSWTSFYEQYFGPGTRLTVT.

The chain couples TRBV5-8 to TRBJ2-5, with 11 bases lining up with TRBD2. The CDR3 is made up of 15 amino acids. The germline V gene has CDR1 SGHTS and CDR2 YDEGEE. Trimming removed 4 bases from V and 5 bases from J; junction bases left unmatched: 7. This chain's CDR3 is CASSTGTSGWETQYF. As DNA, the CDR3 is TGTGCCAGCAGCACCGGGACTAGCGGATGGGAGACCCAGTACTTC.

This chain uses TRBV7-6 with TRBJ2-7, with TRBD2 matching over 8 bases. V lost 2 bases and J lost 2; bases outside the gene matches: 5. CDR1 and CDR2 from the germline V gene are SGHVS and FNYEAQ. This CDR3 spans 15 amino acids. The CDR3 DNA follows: TGTGCCAGCAGCTTATCTAGCGGGCAAACCTACGAGCAGTACTTC. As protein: CASSLSSGQTYEQYF.

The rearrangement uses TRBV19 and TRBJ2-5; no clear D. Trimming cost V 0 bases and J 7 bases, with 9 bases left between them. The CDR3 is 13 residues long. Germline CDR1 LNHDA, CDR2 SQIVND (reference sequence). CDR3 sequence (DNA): TGTGCCAGTAGTATAGACTGGCCGGGGACCCAGTACTTC. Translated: CASSIDWPGTQYF. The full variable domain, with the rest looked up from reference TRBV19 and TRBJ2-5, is DGGITQSPKYLFRKEGQNVTLSCEQNLNHDAMYWYRQDPGQGLRLIYYSQIVNDFQKGDIAEGYSVSREKKESFPLTVTSAQKNPTAFYLCASSIDWPGTQYFGPGTRLLVL.

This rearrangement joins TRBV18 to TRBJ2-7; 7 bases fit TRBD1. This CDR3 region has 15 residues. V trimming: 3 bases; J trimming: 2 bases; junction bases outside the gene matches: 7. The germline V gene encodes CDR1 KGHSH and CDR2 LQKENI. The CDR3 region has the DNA TGTGCCAGCTCACCGGCGACAGGGAACGCCTACGAGCAGTACTTC. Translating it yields CASSPATGNAYEQYF.

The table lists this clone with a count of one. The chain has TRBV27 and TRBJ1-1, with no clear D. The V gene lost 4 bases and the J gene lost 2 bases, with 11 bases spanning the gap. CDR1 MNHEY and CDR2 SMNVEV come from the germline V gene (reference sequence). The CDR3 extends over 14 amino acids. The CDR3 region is CASSSGWVNTEAFF. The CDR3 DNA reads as TGTGCCAGCAGTTCCGGATGGGTAAACACTGAAGCTTTCTTT.

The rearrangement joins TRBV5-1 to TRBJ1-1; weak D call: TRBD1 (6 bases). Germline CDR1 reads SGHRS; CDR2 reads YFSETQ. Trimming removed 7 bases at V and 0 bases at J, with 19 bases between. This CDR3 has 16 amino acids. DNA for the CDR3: TGCGCCAGCCAAATGGGGGCAGGGATTATGAACACTGAAGCTTTCTTT. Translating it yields CASQMGAGIMNTEAFF.

The CDR3 sequence: CASSLLGGLGNTIYF. The DNA of the CDR3 is TGCGCCAGCAGCCTCCTCGGGGGATTAGGAAACACCATATATTTT. The rearrangement links TRBV4-3 to TRBJ1-3, with D possibly matching TRBD1 (5 bases). In germline, CDR1 is LGHNA, CDR2 YSLEER. V was clipped by 4 bases and J by 4 bases, with 14 bases between them. There are 15 residues in the CDR3.

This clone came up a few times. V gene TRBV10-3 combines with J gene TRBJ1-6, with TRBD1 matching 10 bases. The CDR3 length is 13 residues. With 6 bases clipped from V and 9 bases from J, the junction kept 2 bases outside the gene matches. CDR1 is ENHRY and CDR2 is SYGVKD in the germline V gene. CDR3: CAIRGQGGSPLHF. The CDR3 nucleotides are TGTGCCATCAGAGGACAGGGGGGTTCACCCCTCCACTTT.

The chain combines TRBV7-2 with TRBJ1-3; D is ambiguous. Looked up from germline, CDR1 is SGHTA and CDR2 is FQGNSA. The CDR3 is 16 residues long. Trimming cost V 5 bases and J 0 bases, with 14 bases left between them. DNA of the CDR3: TGTGCCAGCAGCCCCAGGACCGAAATCTCTGGAAACACCATATATTTT. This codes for CASSPRTEISGNTIYF.

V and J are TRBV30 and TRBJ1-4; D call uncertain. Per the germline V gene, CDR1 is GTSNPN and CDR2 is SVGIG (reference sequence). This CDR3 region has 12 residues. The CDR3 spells CARAEADEKLFF. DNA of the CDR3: TGTGCGCGGGCGGAGGCGGATGAAAAACTGTTTTTT.

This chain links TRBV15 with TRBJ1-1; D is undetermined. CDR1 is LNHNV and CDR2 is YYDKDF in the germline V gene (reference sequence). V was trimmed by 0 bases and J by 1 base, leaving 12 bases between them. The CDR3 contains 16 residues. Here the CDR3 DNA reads TGTGCCACCAGCAGAGATCTTAAGGGAGGGAACACTGAAGCTTTCTTT. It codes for CATSRDLKGGNTEAFF. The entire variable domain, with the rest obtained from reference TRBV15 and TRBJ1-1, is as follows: DAMVIQNPRYQVTQFGKPVTLSCSQTLNHNVMYWYQQKSSQAPKLLFHYYDKDFNNEADTPDNFQSRRPNTSFCFLDIRSPGLGDTAMYLCATSRDLKGGNTEAFFGQGTRLTVV.

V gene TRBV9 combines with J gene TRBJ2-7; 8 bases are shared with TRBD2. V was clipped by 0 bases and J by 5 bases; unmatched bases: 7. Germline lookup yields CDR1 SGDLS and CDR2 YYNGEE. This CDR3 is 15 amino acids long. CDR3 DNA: TGTGCCAGCAGCGTAGAGGCTAGCGGGTACGACGAGCAGTACTTC. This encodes CASSVEASGYDEQYF.

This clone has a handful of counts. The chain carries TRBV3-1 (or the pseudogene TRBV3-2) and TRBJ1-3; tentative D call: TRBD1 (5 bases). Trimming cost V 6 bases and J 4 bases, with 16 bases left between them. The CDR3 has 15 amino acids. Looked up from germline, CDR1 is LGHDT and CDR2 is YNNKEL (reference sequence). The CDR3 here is CASSLDSGSGNTIYF. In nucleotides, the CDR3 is TGTGCCAGCAGTCTAGACAGTGGTTCAGGAAACACCATATATTTT.